Presented here are 2 T cell receptor beta chains from one specimen sequenced in a study of response to subunit inactivated influenza vaccine. Each CDR3 protein gets one entry after TCRdb re-called the RT-PCR reads with MiXCR. The table lists 430,000 or so distinct CDR3 sequences, over 9.5% of them singletons. Specimen: PBMCs from blood, collected about 40 days after vaccination. The receptors shown here come from a man aged 50 or older who received an inactivated influenza vaccine.

At least ten counts were recorded for this clonotype. CDR3 protein: CASSRPSSADTQYF. CDR3 nucleotide sequence: TGTGCCAGCAGCAGACCTTCTAGCGCAGATACGCAGTATTTT. The V gene is TRBV11-1, the J gene TRBJ2-3, with a possible D match to TRBD2 (6 bases). V was pared by 5 bases and J by 4 bases, with 13 bases between. There are 14 residues in the CDR3. Germline loops: CDR1 SGHAT, CDR2 FQDESV (reference sequence). Together with reference TRBV11-1 and TRBJ2-3, the CDR3 gives the full variable domain: EAEVAQSPRYKITEKSQAVAFWCDPISGHATLYWYRQILGQGPELLVQFQDESVVDDSQLPKDRFSAERLKGVDSTLKIQPAELGDSAMYLCASSRPSSADTQYFGPGTRLTVL.

This clonotype was detected a few times. V usage is TRBV11-2 and J usage is TRBJ2-1; 7 nucleotides line up with TRBD2. Germline CDR1 reads SGHAT; CDR2 reads FQNNGV. V shed 7 bases, J shed 9 bases, and the junction held 6 bases outside the gene matches. The CDR3 runs to 12 residues. CDR3 region: CASTERDVEQFF. CDR3 nucleotides: TGTGCCAGCACCGAGCGGGACGTTGAGCAGTTCTTC.